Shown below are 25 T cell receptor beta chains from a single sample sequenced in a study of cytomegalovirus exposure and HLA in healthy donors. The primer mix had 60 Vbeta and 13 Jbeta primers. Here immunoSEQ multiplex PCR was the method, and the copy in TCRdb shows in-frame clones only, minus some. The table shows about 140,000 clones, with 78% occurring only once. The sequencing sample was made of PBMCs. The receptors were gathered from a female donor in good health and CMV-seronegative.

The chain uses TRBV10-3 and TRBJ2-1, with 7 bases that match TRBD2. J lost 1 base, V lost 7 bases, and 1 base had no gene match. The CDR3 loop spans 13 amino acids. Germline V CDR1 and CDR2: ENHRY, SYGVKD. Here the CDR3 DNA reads TGTGCCATCATGCGGGAGTCCTACAATGAGCAGTTCTTC. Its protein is CAIMRESYNEQFF.

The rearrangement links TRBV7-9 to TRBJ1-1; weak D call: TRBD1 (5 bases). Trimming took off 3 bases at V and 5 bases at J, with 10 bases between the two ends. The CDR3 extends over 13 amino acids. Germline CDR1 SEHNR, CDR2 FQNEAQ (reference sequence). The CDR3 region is CASSFQGPTEAFF. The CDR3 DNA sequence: TGTGCCAGCAGCTTTCAGGGTCCTACTGAAGCTTTCTTT.

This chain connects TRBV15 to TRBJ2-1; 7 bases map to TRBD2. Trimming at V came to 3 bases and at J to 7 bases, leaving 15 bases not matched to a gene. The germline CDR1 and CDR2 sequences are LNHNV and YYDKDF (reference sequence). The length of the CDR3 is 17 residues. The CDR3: CATSRDRTSLLSNEQFF. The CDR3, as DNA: TGTGCCACCAGCAGGGACCGGACTAGTCTGCTTTCGAATGAGCAGTTCTTC.

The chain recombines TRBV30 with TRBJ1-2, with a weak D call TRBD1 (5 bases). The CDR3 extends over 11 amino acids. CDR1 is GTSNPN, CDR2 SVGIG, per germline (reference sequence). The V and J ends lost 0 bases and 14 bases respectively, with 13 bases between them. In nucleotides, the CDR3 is TGTGCCTGGAGTGTTAGTGCAAAGGGGACCTTC. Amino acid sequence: CAWSVSAKGTF.

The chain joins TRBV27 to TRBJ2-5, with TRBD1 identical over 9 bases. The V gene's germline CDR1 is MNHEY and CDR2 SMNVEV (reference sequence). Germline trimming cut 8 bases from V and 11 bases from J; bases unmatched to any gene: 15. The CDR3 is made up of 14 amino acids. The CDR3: CASRRDRASGEQYF. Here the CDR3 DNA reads TGTGCCAGCCGCCGGGACAGGGCCTCGGGGGAGCAGTACTTC.

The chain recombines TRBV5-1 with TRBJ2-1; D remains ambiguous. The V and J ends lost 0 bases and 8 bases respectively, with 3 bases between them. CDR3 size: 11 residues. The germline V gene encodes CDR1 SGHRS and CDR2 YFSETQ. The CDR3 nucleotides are TGCGCCAGCAGCTTGGTAGATGAGCAGTTCTTC. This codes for CASSLVDEQFF.

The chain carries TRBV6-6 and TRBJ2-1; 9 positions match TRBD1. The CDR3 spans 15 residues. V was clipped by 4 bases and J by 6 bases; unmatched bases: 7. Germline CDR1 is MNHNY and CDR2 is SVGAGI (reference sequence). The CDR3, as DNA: TGTGCCAGCAGTTGGCCCGGGACAGGGAGCAATGAGCAGTTCTTC. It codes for CASSWPGTGSNEQFF.

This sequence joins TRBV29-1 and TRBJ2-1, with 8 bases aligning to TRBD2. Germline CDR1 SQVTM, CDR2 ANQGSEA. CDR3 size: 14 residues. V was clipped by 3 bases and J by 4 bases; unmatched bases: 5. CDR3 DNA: TGCAGCGTTGATACTAGCGGACTTTACAATGAGCAGTTCTTC. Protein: CSVDTSGLYNEQFF.

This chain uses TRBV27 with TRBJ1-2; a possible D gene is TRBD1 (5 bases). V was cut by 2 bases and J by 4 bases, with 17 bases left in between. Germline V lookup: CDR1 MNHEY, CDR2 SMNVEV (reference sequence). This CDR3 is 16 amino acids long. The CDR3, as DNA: TGTGCCAGCAGTTTAAGAGCAGGGATAGTGTCCTATGGCTACACCTTC. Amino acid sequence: CASSLRAGIVSYGYTF.

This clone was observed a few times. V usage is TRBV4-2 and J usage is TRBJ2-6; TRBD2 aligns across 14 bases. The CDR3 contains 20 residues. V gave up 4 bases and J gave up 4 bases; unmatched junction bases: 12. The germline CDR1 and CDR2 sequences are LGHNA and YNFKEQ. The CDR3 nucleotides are TGTGCCAGCAGCCCCTTCCCTTGGACTAGCGGGGGGTTCGGGGCCAACGTCCTGACTTTC. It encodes CASSPFPWTSGGFGANVLTF.

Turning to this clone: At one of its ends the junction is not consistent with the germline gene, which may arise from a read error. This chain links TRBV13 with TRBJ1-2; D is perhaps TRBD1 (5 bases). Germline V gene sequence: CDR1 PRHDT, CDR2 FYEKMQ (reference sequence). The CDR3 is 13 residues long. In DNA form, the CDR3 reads TGTGCCAGCAGCTTAGGGACAGAATATGGCTACCCCTTC. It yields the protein CASSLGTEYGYPF.

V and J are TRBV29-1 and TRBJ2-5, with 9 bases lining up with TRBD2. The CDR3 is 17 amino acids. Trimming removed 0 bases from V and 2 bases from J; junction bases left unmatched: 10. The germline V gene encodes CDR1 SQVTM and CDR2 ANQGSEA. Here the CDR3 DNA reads TGCAGCGTTGAAGATCTGGGGCGGGGGGGAACTCAAGAGACCCAGTACTTC. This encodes CSVEDLGRGGTQETQYF.

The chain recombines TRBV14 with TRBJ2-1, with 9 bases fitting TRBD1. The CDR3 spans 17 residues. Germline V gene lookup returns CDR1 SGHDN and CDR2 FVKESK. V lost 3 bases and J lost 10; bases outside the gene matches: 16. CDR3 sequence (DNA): TGTGCCAGCAGCCATCGGACAGGGGCGATCTCGATGTGGGAGCAGTTCTTC. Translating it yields CASSHRTGAISMWEQFF.

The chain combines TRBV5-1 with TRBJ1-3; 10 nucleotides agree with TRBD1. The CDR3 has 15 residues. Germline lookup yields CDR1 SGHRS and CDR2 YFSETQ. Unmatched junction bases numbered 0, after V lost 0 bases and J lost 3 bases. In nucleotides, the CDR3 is TGCGCCAGCAGCTTGGGGACAGGGGGTGGAAACACCATATATTTT. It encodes CASSLGTGGGNTIYF.

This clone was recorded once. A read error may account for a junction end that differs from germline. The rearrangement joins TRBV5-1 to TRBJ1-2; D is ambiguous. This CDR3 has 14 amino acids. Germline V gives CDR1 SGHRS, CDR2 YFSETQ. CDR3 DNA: TGCGCCAGCAGCCCAAACGAGCTGGGCTATGGCTACCCCTTC. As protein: CASSPNELGYGYPF.

In nucleotides, the CDR3 is TGTGCCAGCGGGCTCAGGGAGGGCGCAGATACGCAGTATTTT. The encoded protein is CASGLREGADTQYF. This chain uses TRBV6-1 with TRBJ2-3, with 7 bases lining up with TRBD2. This CDR3 comprises 14 residues. The junction had 9 bases not matched to a gene; V was cut back by 8 bases and J by 4 bases. Germline V lookup: CDR1 MNHNS, CDR2 SASEGT.

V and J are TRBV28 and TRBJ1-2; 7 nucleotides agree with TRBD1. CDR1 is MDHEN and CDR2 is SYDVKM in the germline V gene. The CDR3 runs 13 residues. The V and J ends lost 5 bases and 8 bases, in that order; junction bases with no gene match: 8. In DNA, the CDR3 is TGTGCCAGCAGTCCCACAGGGGAGAGGGGCTACACCTTC. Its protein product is CASSPTGERGYTF.

In DNA, the CDR3 is TGTGCCAGCAGGGAGGACTCCGCAGATACGCAGTATTTT. Protein: CASREDSADTQYF. The chain uses TRBV2 and TRBJ2-3, with D maybe TRBD2 (5 bases). From germline, CDR1 is SNHLY and CDR2 FYNNEI. The CDR3 runs to 13 residues. V was cut by 6 bases and J by 4 bases, with 11 bases left in between. The full variable domain, with the rest looked up from reference TRBV2 and TRBJ2-3, is EPEVTQTPSHQVTQMGQEVILRCVPISNHLYFYWYRQILGQKVEFLVSFYNNEISEKSEIFDDQFSVERPDGSNFTLKIRSTKLEDSAMYFCASREDSADTQYFGPGTRLTVL.

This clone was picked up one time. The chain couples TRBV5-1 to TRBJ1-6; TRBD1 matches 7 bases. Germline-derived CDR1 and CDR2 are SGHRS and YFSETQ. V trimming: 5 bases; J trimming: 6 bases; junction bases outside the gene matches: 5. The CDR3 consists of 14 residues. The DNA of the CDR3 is TGCGCCAGCAGTGAGGGACAGCTTAATTCACCCCTCCACTTT. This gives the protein CASSEGQLNSPLHF.

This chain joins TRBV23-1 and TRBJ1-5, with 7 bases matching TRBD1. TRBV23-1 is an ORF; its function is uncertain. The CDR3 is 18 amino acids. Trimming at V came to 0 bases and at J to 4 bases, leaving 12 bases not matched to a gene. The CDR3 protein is CASSQSPSKAGGNQPQHF. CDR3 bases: TGCGCCAGCAGTCAATCCCCTTCTAAGGCAGGGGGGAATCAGCCCCAGCATTTT.

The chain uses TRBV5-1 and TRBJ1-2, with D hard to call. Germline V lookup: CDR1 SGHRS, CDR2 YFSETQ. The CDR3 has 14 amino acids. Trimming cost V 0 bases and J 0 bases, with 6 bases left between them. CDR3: CASSLDRPNYGYTF. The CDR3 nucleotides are TGCGCCAGCAGCTTGGACAGACCTAACTATGGCTACACCTTC.

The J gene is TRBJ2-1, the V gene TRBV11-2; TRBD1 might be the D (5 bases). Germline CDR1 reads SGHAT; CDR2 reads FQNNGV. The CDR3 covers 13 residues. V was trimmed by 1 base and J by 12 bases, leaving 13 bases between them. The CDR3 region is CASSLGRAGRQFF. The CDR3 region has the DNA TGTGCCAGCAGCTTAGGTCGAGCAGGGCGGCAGTTCTTC.

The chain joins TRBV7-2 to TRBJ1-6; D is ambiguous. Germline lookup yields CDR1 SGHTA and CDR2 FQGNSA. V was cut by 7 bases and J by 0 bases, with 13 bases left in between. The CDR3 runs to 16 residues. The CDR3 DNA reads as TGTGCCAGCACCACCAGGCATAGCTCCTATAATTCACCCCTCCACTTT. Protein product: CASTTRHSSYNSPLHF.

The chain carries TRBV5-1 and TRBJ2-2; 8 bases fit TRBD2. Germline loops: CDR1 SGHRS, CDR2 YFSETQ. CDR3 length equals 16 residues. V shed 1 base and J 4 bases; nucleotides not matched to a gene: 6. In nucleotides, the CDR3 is TGCGCCAGCAGCTTGACGGCGGGACTAGTCACCGGGGAGCTGTTTTTT. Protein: CASSLTAGLVTGELFF.

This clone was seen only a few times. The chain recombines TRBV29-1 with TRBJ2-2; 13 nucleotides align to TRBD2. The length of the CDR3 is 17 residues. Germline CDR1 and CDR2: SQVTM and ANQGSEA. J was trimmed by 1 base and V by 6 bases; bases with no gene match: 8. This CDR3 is CSVALTSGRWNTGELFF. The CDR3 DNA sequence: TGCAGCGTAGCCCTGACTAGCGGGAGGTGGAACACCGGGGAGCTGTTTTTT.